This T cell receptor (beta chain) was captured by sequencing in a study of cytomegalovirus exposure and HLA in healthy donors. Study observations and caveats: An analysis was carried out at a later point. It showed that HLA-associated TCR beta chains were more clonally expanded than equally common non-associated chains. One cluster of highly shared sequence variants probably arose as a sequencing artifact.

The PCR ran on 60 Vbeta and 13 Jbeta primers. Clones were sequenced by immunoSEQ multiplex PCR, and TCRdb holds only the in-frame ones, with some missing. The table has 130,000 to 150,000 clones, more than 70% seen once. Points on this clone: Antigen specificity is unknown.

J lost 9 bases, V lost 0 bases, and 5 bases had no gene match. The CDR3 contains 15 residues. Per germline, CDR1 SGDLS and CDR2 YYNGEE. The rearrangement links TRBV9 to TRBJ2-1, with 11 bases matching TRBD2. Sequenced: PBMCs. The clonotype originates from a woman aged 45-65 years in good health and CMV-seronegative. The CDR3 coding sequence is TGTGCCAGCAGCGTAGGAGTAGCGGGGGGGCTTGAGCAGTTCTTC. Its translation: CASSVGVAGGLEQFF.